Following are 32 T cell receptor beta chains from one sample sequenced in a study of Tregs in tolerant kidney transplant recipients. Profiled with immunoSEQ multiplex PCR; TCRdb holds only in-frame clones, not every one. The sample comprises approximately 260,000 clones, 80% to 85% of which are singletons, and 0.64% rests with the top ten. Sequenced input: CD4+ T cells from blood. These receptors originate from a human donor in good health.

The CDR3 DNA sequence: TGTGCCAGCAGCTGGGACGGGAACACTGAAGCTTTCTTT. Its protein product is CASSWDGNTEAFF. V is TRBV6-1 and J is TRBJ1-1; maybe TRBD1 (5 bases). The germline gives CDR1 MNHNS, CDR2 SASEGT. V lost 6 bases, J lost 1 base, and 9 bases lay in between. This CDR3 is 13 amino acids long.

The J gene is TRBJ1-5, the V gene TRBV5-1; the D is unclear. The CDR3 covers 15 residues. CDR1 and CDR2 from the germline V gene are SGHRS and YFSETQ. Trimming pared 0 bases from V and 0 bases from J, leaving 7 bases between. The CDR3 nucleotides read TGCGCCAGCAGCTTGGGAGCTAATAGCAATCAGCCCCAGCATTTT. Its translation: CASSLGANSNQPQHF.

This clone was counted once. Other DNA variants within this sample encode the same CDR3. The chain couples TRBV11-3 to TRBJ2-2; no definite D call. Germline loops: CDR1 SGHNT, CDR2 YENEEA. The CDR3 runs to 14 residues. V lost 1 base and J 0 bases, leaving 3 bases between the germline ends. In DNA, the CDR3 is TGTGCCAGCAGCTTAGGACCGAACACCGGGGAGCTGTTTTTT. Translation: CASSLGPNTGELFF.

The V and J genes are TRBV5-1 and TRBJ1-2, with D unclear. The CDR3 length is 11 residues. V was shortened by 5 bases and J by 0 bases, with 2 bases between the two germline ends. CDR1 is SGHRS, CDR2 YFSETQ, per germline. The CDR3 sequence is CASRANYGYTF. The CDR3 DNA sequence: TGCGCCAGCAGGGCTAACTATGGCTACACCTTC.

The V and J genes are TRBV5-4 and TRBJ2-2; weak D call: TRBD1 (7 bases). V dropped 3 bases and J dropped 7 bases, with 13 bases sitting between them. The germline gives CDR1 SGHNT, CDR2 YYREEE (reference sequence). The CDR3 is 14 amino acids. CDR3: CASSSQGGYGELFF. In nucleotides, the CDR3 is TGTGCCAGCAGCTCTCAGGGGGGTTACGGGGAGCTGTTTTTT.

This clone was picked up a small number of times. The chain links TRBV6-5 to TRBJ2-5; TRBD1 matches 9 bases. The CDR3 runs 16 residues. The V gene's germline CDR1 is MNHEY and CDR2 SVGAGI. Unmatched junction bases numbered 10, after V lost 4 bases and J lost 4 bases. CDR3 coding DNA: TGTGCCAGCAGTTTACGCCGGGACAGGGTCAGAGAGACCCAGTACTTC. Protein product: CASSLRRDRVRETQYF.

In nucleotides, the CDR3 is TGTGCCAGCAGTGGCAGGGGGCCTAACTATGGCTACACCTTC. Translated, it gives CASSGRGPNYGYTF. This chain connects TRBV6-1 to TRBJ1-2, with 8 positions matching TRBD1. The CDR3 covers 14 residues. J gave up 0 bases and V 4 bases, and 1 base lay outside the gene matches. Per the germline V gene, CDR1 is MNHNS and CDR2 is SASEGT.

CDR3 protein: CASSSGQGAQVYGYTF. The CDR3 DNA reads TGCGCCAGCAGCTCGGGACAGGGGGCGCAAGTCTATGGCTACACCTTC. J is TRBJ1-2 and V is TRBV5-1; 12 bases map to TRBD1. Germline values: CDR1 SGHRS, CDR2 YFSETQ. The CDR3 has 16 residues. Trimming cost V 3 bases and J 4 bases; bases outside gene matches: 7.

The V gene is TRBV19, the J gene TRBJ2-2; D ambiguous. V was pared by 2 bases and J by 2 bases, with 6 bases between. The CDR3 length is 14 residues. The germline CDR1 and CDR2 sequences are LNHDA and SQIVND (reference sequence). The CDR3 loop is CASSIRHNTGELFF. CDR3 bases: TGTGCCAGTAGTATACGGCACAACACCGGGGAGCTGTTTTTT.

The rearrangement uses TRBV6-6 and TRBJ1-5, with 7 bases aligning to TRBD1. The CDR3 totals 15 residues. Germline values: CDR1 MNHNY, CDR2 SVGAGI (reference sequence). V lost 6 bases to trimming and J lost 1 base; unmatched junction nucleotides: 6. The CDR3 DNA is TGTGCCAGCAGGAAGTACAGGGGAAGCAATCAGCCCCAGCATTTT. Its translation: CASRKYRGSNQPQHF.

The chain links TRBV7-8 to TRBJ1-3; 8 bases line up with TRBD1. The CDR3 extends over 16 amino acids. Germline V gene data show CDR1 as SGHVS and CDR2 as FQNEAQ. The trim removed 4 bases at V and 2 bases at J, leaving 7 bases unmatched. The CDR3 nucleotides are TGTGCCAGCAGCTCCGGTTACAGGGGGGCTGGAAACACCATATATTTT. This translates into CASSSGYRGAGNTIYF.

V is TRBV11-3 and J is TRBJ2-5; 11 bases fit TRBD2. CDR3 length: 16 residues. The germline V gene encodes CDR1 SGHNT and CDR2 YENEEA. The V segment lost 1 base and the J segment 5 bases; nucleotides outside the gene matches: 6. CDR3 in amino acids: CASSLGGGTSGETQYF. Written as DNA, the CDR3 is TGTGCCAGCAGCTTAGGAGGTGGGACTAGCGGTGAGACCCAGTACTTC. Combining the CDR3 with reference TRBV11-3 and TRBJ2-5 gives the whole variable domain EAGVVQSPRYKIIEKKQPVAFWCNPISGHNTLYWYLQNLGQGPELLIRYENEEAVDDSQLPKDRFSAERLKGVDSTLKIQPAELGDSAVYLCASSLGGGTSGETQYFGPGTRLLVL.

The V gene is TRBV9, the J gene TRBJ1-4; D might be TRBD1 (6 bases). The germline V gene has CDR1 SGDLS and CDR2 YYNGEE. The CDR3 sequence is 15 residues long. V dropped 4 bases and J dropped 5 bases, with 15 bases sitting between them. The CDR3 DNA sequence: TGTGCCAGCAGCTCACGACAGGTGGGGAATGAAAAACTGTTTTTT. It specifies CASSSRQVGNEKLFF. The full variable domain, in which reference TRBV9 and TRBJ1-4 provide the parts outside the CDR3, is DSGVTQTPKHLITATGQRVTLRCSPRSGDLSVYWYQQSLDQGLQFLIQYYNGEERAKGNILERFSAQQFPDLHSELNLSSLELGDSALYFCASSSRQVGNEKLFFGSGTQLSVL.

V and J are TRBV6-1 and TRBJ1-2; TRBD1 aligns across 8 bases. The CDR3 is made up of 13 amino acids. V shed 5 bases and J 7 bases; nucleotides not matched to a gene: 6. Germline V gives CDR1 MNHNS, CDR2 SASEGT. CDR3 nucleotide sequence: TGTGCCAGCAGTATTCCAGGGGGCTCTGGCTACACCTTC. Protein sequence: CASSIPGGSGYTF.

This chain connects TRBV4-2 to TRBJ2-7; 11 bases map to TRBD2. Trimming at V came to 4 bases and at J to 1 base, leaving 6 bases not matched to a gene. This CDR3 comprises 16 residues. Germline loops: CDR1 LGHNA, CDR2 YNFKEQ. The CDR3 sequence is CASSRTGTSGSYEQYF. In DNA, the CDR3 is TGTGCCAGCAGCCGGACCGGGACTAGCGGATCCTACGAGCAGTACTTC.

This clone was observed a handful of times. This chain connects TRBV9 to TRBJ1-2, with D perhaps matching TRBD1 (5 bases). Germline V gene data show CDR1 as SGDLS and CDR2 as YYNGEE. The V end was cut by 0 bases, the J end by 6 bases, with 6 bases between. The CDR3 has 12 residues. The CDR3 sequence: CASSVARDGYTF. In nucleotides, the CDR3 is TGTGCCAGCAGCGTAGCCAGGGATGGCTACACCTTC.

V and J are TRBV11-2 and TRBJ1-2; D is unclear. Germline CDR1 reads SGHAT; CDR2 reads FQNNGV. The CDR3 spans 14 residues. The V gene lost 5 bases and the J gene lost 8 bases, with 18 bases spanning the gap. CDR3: CASSLPGKMNGYTF. As DNA, the CDR3 is TGTGCCAGCAGCCTTCCGGGGAAGATGAACGGCTACACCTTC.

The J gene is TRBJ2-2, the V gene TRBV7-6; TRBD1 aligns across 9 bases. CDR1 and CDR2 (germline): SGHVS, FNYEAQ. This CDR3 has 15 amino acids. J gave up 4 bases and V 4 bases, and 4 bases lay outside the gene matches. CDR3 sequence: CASSSYRGPTGELFF. CDR3 in DNA: TGTGCCAGCAGCTCCTACAGGGGGCCCACCGGGGAGCTGTTTTTT.

This sequence joins TRBV18 and TRBJ1-3; possibly TRBD1 for D (5 bases). The CDR3 has 16 residues. V was cut by 7 bases and J by 0 bases, with 16 bases left in between. Germline V gene data show CDR1 as KGHSH and CDR2 as LQKENI. CDR3 sequence reads: CASCLSQGGSGNTIYF. In DNA, the CDR3 is TGTGCCAGCTGTCTCAGTCAGGGAGGCTCTGGAAACACCATATATTTT.

This sequence joins TRBV2 and TRBJ2-7, with 12 nucleotides matching TRBD2. This CDR3 region has 16 residues. Per germline, CDR1 SNHLY and CDR2 FYNNEI. V shed 8 bases and J 2 bases; nucleotides not matched to a gene: 10. The CDR3 sequence is CASSRTSGVGTYEQYF. The DNA for the CDR3 is TGTGCCAGCTCCCGGACTAGCGGGGTGGGGACCTACGAGCAGTACTTC.

The chain couples TRBV7-9 to TRBJ2-1; TRBD2 matches at 9 bases. This CDR3 spans 16 amino acids. Germline loops: CDR1 SEHNR, CDR2 FQNEAQ (reference sequence). Unmatched junction bases numbered 2, after V lost 0 bases and J lost 2 bases. The CDR3 nucleotides read TGTGCCAGCAGCTTAGCAGCTAGCGGGACCTACAATGAGCAGTTCTTC. It is translated as CASSLAASGTYNEQFF.

V usage is TRBV6-4 and J usage is TRBJ2-3; D is uncertain. The CDR3 sequence is 12 residues long. V was cut by 4 bases and J by 5 bases, with 7 bases left in between. Germline assignment: CDR1 MRHNA and CDR2 SNTAGT. The CDR3 loop is CASSVDGDTQYF. The DNA for the CDR3 is TGTGCCAGCAGTGTGGACGGAGATACGCAGTATTTT.

The chain combines TRBV21-1 with TRBJ2-3; TRBD1 was called by the table and not checked on the DNA. TRBV21-1 is flagged as a pseudogene. The CDR3 sequence is 24 residues long. The CDR3 loop is CASSSPCSTGAELRKCGWVDTQYF. As DNA, the CDR3 is TGTGCCAGCAGCAGCCCGTGTTCGACAGGGGCGGAACTACGGAAGTGTGGATGGGTAGATACGCAGTATTTT.

This chain joins TRBV2 and TRBJ1-2; no clear D. The V end lost 6 bases, the J end lost 7 bases, and 12 bases lay between the germline ends. The CDR3 contains 12 residues. Germline-derived CDR1 and CDR2 are SNHLY and FYNNEI. The CDR3 spells CASSELLTGYTF. CDR3 DNA: TGTGCCAGCAGCGAGCTCCTGACTGGCTACACCTTC.

The CDR3 DNA reads TGCGCCAGCAGCCAGCGGAACTCTGGCACAGATACGCAGTATTTT. The encoded protein is CASSQRNSGTDTQYF. This chain uses TRBV5-1 with TRBJ2-3, with D possibly being TRBD2 (5 bases). V was clipped by 4 bases and J by 1 base, with 13 bases between them. Germline-derived CDR1 and CDR2 are SGHRS and YFSETQ. The CDR3 sequence is 15 residues long. Complete variable domain (other parts from reference TRBV5-1 and TRBJ2-3): KAGVTQTPRYLIKTRGQQVTLSCSPISGHRSVSWYQQTPGQGLQFLFEYFSETQRNKGNFPGRFSGRQFSNSRSEMNVSTLELGDSALYLCASSQRNSGTDTQYFGPGTRLTVL.

The chain employs TRBV2 and TRBJ1-2; D gene ambiguous. The CDR3 contains 12 residues. With 9 bases removed from V and 4 bases from J, the gap between germline ends came to 12 bases. Germline V lookup: CDR1 SNHLY, CDR2 FYNNEI. The CDR3 nucleotides read TGTGCCAGTGACTTCTCCTCCTATGGCTACACCTTC. Amino acid sequence: CASDFSSYGYTF.

This clone was picked up one time. J is TRBJ2-1 and V is TRBV6-1; D may be TRBD2 (5 bases). Germline V gives CDR1 MNHNS, CDR2 SASEGT. Deletions cut 0 bases from V and 15 bases from J, with 18 bases between. The CDR3 sequence is 14 residues long. The CDR3 DNA reads as TGTGCCAGCAGTGAAGCGTACTTCGGGGTTTCTGGGTTCTTC. The encoded protein is CASSEAYFGVSGFF.

This chain uses TRBV10-3 with TRBJ2-5; D uncertain. Germline lookup yields CDR1 ENHRY and CDR2 SYGVKD. V lost 3 bases to trimming and J lost 0 bases, with 17 bases between them. The CDR3 consists of 17 residues. This chain's CDR3 is CAISEPAPGPYQETQYF. For the CDR3, the DNA is TGTGCCATCAGTGAACCTGCCCCCGGACCGTACCAAGAGACCCAGTACTTC.

This clone has just one count. V is TRBV19 and J is TRBJ2-2, with no clear D. The CDR3 has 15 residues. In germline, CDR1 is LNHDA, CDR2 SQIVND (reference sequence). V was pared by 3 bases and J by 0 bases, with 8 bases between. CDR3 DNA sequence: TGTGCCAGTAGTATTTCCAGGACGAACACCGGGGAGCTGTTTTTT. Residues: CASSISRTNTGELFF. Supplemented by reference TRBV19 and TRBJ2-2, the full variable domain reads DGGITQSPKYLFRKEGQNVTLSCEQNLNHDAMYWYRQDPGQGLRLIYYSQIVNDFQKGDIAEGYSVSREKKESFPLTVTSAQKNPTAFYLCASSISRTNTGELFFGEGSRLTVL.

This clone was observed once. V usage is TRBV20-1 and J usage is TRBJ1-1, with TRBD1 identical over 7 bases. CDR1 is DFQATT and CDR2 is SNEGSKA in the germline V gene (reference sequence). Losses at the gene ends were 1 base for V and 14 bases for J; bases not matched to a gene: 7. This CDR3 comprises 11 residues. Written as DNA, the CDR3 is TGCAGTGCTAGAGGGGACAGCTTCTGGTTCTTT. Its translation is CSARGDSFWFF.

The CDR3 protein is CASSQAGTGRTRRGYTF. The CDR3 DNA reads as TGCGCCAGCAGCCAAGCCGGGACAGGGAGGACCCGGCGGGGCTACACCTTC. The genes are TRBV4-1 and TRBJ1-2, with TRBD1 identical over 9 bases. Germline CDR1 MGHRA, CDR2 YSYEKL. The J segment lost 8 bases and the V segment lost 1 base, leaving 14 bases of the junction unmatched. The CDR3 spans 17 residues.

J is TRBJ1-5 and V is TRBV5-4; TRBD1 might be the D (6 bases). Germline lookup yields CDR1 SGHNT and CDR2 YYREEE (reference sequence). Trimming stripped 5 bases from V and 6 bases from J, with 12 bases between. The CDR3 consists of 13 residues. CDR3 DNA: TGTGCCAGCAGTCCACAGGGTGGTCAGCCCCAGCATTTT. Its translation: CASSPQGGQPQHF.